Sequencing of this TCR beta chain was carried out in a study of T cell responses to AZD1222 COVID-19 vaccine. Between the trimmed V and J ends, which lost 6 bases and 6 bases, there was a span of 16 bases. The germline CDR1 and CDR2 sequences are SNHLY and FYNNEI. The CDR3 runs to 14 residues. Only in-frame clones appear in the TCRdb table, and some are missing; sequencing was by immunoSEQ multiplex PCR. The sample comprises about 99,000 clones, 75% to 90% of which are singletons, and about 8.7% rests with the top ten. The source material was peripheral blood, sampled on day 0 of AZD1222 vaccination. The chain carries TRBV2 and TRBJ2-3; tentative D call: TRBD1 (6 bases). The sequence came from an adult in good health. The CDR3 nucleotides read TGTGCCAGCAGCTCAACAGGGCGCCAGGATACGCAGTATTTT. Its translation is CASSSTGRQDTQYF.